The 2 T cell receptor beta chains below all came from one sample that was sequenced in a study of early T cells in non-severe SARS-CoV-2 infection. TCRdb called the 5' RACE reads again in MiXCR, with one record for every CDR3 protein. The sample includes just under 65,000 distinct CDR3 sequences, 8.8% of them seen just once. Here the sequenced sample was whole blood, taken at baseline. The receptors stem from an adult who was a healthcare worker with PCR-confirmed SARS-CoV-2 infection or an uninfected control (not recorded which).

This clonotype has ten or more counts. The gene calls are TRBV7-8 and TRBJ2-3; D uncertain. The V and J ends lost 5 bases and 0 bases respectively, with 21 bases between them. This CDR3 spans 18 amino acids. Per germline, CDR1 SGHVS and CDR2 FQNEAQ. The CDR3 protein is CASSLGLPTYASTDTQYF. CDR3 sequence (DNA): TGTGCCAGCAGCCTAGGTCTCCCGACTTACGCTAGCACAGATACGCAGTATTTT. The full variable domain, rest sourced from reference TRBV7-8 and TRBJ2-3, is GAGVSQSPRYKVAKRGQDVALRCDPISGHVSLFWYQQALGQGPEFLTYFQNEAQLDKSGLPSDRFFAERPEGSVSTLKIQRTQQEDSAVYLCASSLGLPTYASTDTQYFGPGTRLTVL.

This clonotype was picked up many times. DNA for the CDR3: TGCAGTGCTAAGAGGCAACAACCAACCTACGAGCAGTACTTC. It encodes CSAKRQQPTYEQYF. The gene calls are TRBV20-1 and TRBJ2-7; no clear D gene. This CDR3 is built from 14 residues. CDR1 is DFQATT, CDR2 SNEGSKA, per germline (reference sequence). V was shortened by 4 bases and J by 2 bases, with 15 bases between the two germline ends.